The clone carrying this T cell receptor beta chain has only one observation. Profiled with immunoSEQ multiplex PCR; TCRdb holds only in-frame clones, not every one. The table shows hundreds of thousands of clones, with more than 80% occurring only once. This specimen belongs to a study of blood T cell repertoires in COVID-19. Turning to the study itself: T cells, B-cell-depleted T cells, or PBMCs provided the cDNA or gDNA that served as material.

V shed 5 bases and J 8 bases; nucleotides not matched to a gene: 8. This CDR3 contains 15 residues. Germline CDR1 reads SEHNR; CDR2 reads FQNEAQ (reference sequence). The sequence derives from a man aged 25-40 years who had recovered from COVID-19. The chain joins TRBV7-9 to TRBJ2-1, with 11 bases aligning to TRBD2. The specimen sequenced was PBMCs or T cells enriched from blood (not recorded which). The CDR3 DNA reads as TGTGCCAGCAGCCCCGTACTAGCGGGAGTTTATGAGCAGTTCTTC. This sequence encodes CASSPVLAGVYEQFF.